This TCR beta chain was documented in a study of T cell repertoires in cytomegalovirus infection. Whole-study findings and limits: Clonotypes of TCR beta that were HLA-C-restricted and CMV-specific dominated the ex vivo response.

Via MiXCR, TCRdb re-called the reads, giving one row per CDR3 protein. The sample lists under 150,000 distinct CDR3 sequences, more than 20% occurring once. This CDR3 has 17 residues. V was clipped by 4 bases and J by 0 bases, with 16 bases between them. Germline V gene lookup returns CDR1 SGHTA and CDR2 FQGNSA. This clonotype occurred a few times. Its antigen is undetermined. The chain couples TRBV7-2 to TRBJ1-3; D is possibly TRBD1 (5 bases). This sequence originates from a human donor in good health (CMV status not recorded). Some clones in this sample may be carry-over from other donors' samples. The source material was PBMCs, sequenced either directly or after in vitro stimulation (not recorded which). Here the CDR3 DNA reads TGTGCCAGCAGCTCTCGGGACTCACAAAACTCTGGAAACACCATATATTTT. Protein sequence: CASSSRDSQNSGNTIYF.